This TCR beta chain was sequenced for a study of OX40 agonist ivuxolimab in advanced cancers. Study in general: Patients achieving partial responses numbered three: one hepatocellular carcinoma case and two cutaneous melanoma cases.

The table came from immunoSEQ multiplex PCR; TCRdb's copy has only in-frame clones and leaves some out. The sample contains about 38,000 clones, about 84% of which appear only once. The TCR was taken from an adult with an advanced solid tumor such as melanoma, head and neck, liver or kidney cancer. The source was CD4+ or CD8+ T cells sorted from blood, collected in a trial of the OX40 agonist ivuxolimab.

CDR3 region: CATTTGDRSGALYGYTF. The CDR3 coding sequence is TGTGCCACGACCACCGGGGACAGATCGGGAGCGCTCTATGGCTACACCTTC. The V gene is TRBV10-3, the J gene TRBJ1-2; 7 bases map to TRBD1. With V trimmed by 10 bases and J by 4 bases, 21 bases remained unmatched. Germline V gives CDR1 ENHRY, CDR2 SYGVKD. CDR3 length equals 17 residues.